This T cell receptor (beta chain) was identified in a study of shared clonotypes between healthy human individuals (dated by TCRdb to the early 2020s). Describing the broader study: The cohort included three men and a couple of women between 18 and 49 years of age. For each donor, three plates each were used for CD4 naive and CD4 memory, two plates were used for CD8 naive, and one plate was used for CD8 memory. The study deeply sequenced blood TCR repertoires of several healthy adults to estimate repertoire size and the extent of clonotype sharing between individuals. Different laboratories and diverse techniques were used to prepare libraries and sequence TCR repertoires, to increase sequencing depth and limit assay-specific biases. Between about 0.8 and 8.9 billion PBMCs per donor were obtained by leukapheresis. Summary of the overall study and its limitations: Pairwise subsampling indicated that sequencing depth was expected to affect the degree of clonotype sharing among donors. Rarefaction of sorted-subset datasets indicated incomplete sequencing despite the large sequencing depth. Larger estimated clonotype richness was generally found for naive subsets than for memory subsets. Sharing across a handful of donors was observed for around 4.8% of naive CD4, less than 4% of naive CD8, roughly 2.4% of memory CD4, and approximately 0.41% of memory CD8 clonotypes. Only blood was sampled, and tissue TCR repertoires likely differ from those in blood. Compared with non-shared clonotypes, clonotypes shared by all four sorted-subset donors had higher generation probabilities. The genetic and exposure-history diversity represented was limited by the small number of donors.

CDR1 SGHAT and CDR2 FQDESV were looked up in the germline V gene (reference sequence). Its CDR3 holds 16 amino acids, cysteine through phenylalanine. The CDR3 DNA has 48 bases and is translated from base 1. V is cut back by 1 base and J by 4 bases, with 4 bases in the junction unmatched. As regards this clone: The clone's antigen remains unknown. No much larger clone exists at a distance of one base, and base qualities are not known.

The donors were healthy, HIV-negative adults with no recently reported acute infections or vaccinations. Only Caucasian adults living in Nashville, Tennessee, USA were represented among the donors. CD4+ T cells were enriched through magnetic negative selection, after which naive cells were positively selected on CD45RA and the remaining negative fraction served as the memory subset. After blood collection by leukapheresis, PBMCs were isolated using Ficoll-Histopaque density gradient centrifugation and then cryopreserved in the vapor phase of liquid nitrogen. Analytical flow cytometry was used to check the purity and quantity of each magnetically sorted T cell population. Each sorted fraction had its genomic DNA isolated and then quantified by UV absorbance on a Nanodrop 2000c. TCR CDR3 regions were amplified from genomic DNA by multiplex PCR using the deep immunoSEQ assay. Extracted genomic DNA from each cell subset was distributed evenly across all wells of several immunoSEQ 96-well plates, and each plate was treated as a replicate. For sorted subsets, around 200 ng genomic DNA, equal to 25,000 to 35,000 T cell genomes, was loaded into each replicate PCR. Purified libraries were quantified with a Qubit 3.0 fluorometer, sized on a Bioanalyzer 2100, and re-quantified with the KAPA Library Quantification kit. A separate single-read 150-cycle Illumina NextSeq 550 flow cell was used to sequence each immunoSEQ 96-well plate. The paper's data handling went like this. Because the immunoSEQ output included only junctional sequences and no quality scores, the filtering could not be the same as the filtering used for full-length reads. Sequences were annotated with PyIR, a Python wrapper for IgBLAST v1.9, using IMGT germline references to assign V/J genes and CDR3. Reads with weak V/J assignments (E-value above 1e-6), missing CDR3, stop codons, out-of-frame junctions, or ambiguous translated residues were removed. A V3J clonotype was defined by an identical inferred V gene, J gene, and CDR3 amino acid sequence. Percentage overlap between repertoires was computed as shared unique clonotypes divided by the size of the smaller repertoire. Repertoire richness was assessed with RTK rarefaction, the Chao1 estimator, and Recon v2.1 estimates of unobserved clonotypes. Generation probabilities for all TCRbeta clonotypes obtained by the gDNA method from a handful of donors were computed using OLGA. Held by TCRdb, this immuneACCESS table contains in-frame sequences only and omits some clones. Under half of the omission traces to an unresolved V gene where checked; the cause of the rest is unknown. V, J and clone size are those of that table, while D and trimming were read from the DNA. Here the sample has over a million clones; about 70% occur a single time. The ten most abundant clones make up approximately 1.5% of the sample.

This sequence originates from a man aged 18-30 years in good health. The chain is assembled from TRBV11-1 and TRBJ2-3, with TRBD2 identical over 11 junction bases. Sequenced input: memory CD4+ T cells sorted from blood. The intended sense of this specimen's cell subset or site label: CD45RA-negative fraction. In nucleotide form, the sequence is TGTGCCAGCAGCTTAGACCTAGCGGGGGGCTCAGATACGCAGTATTTT. It specifies CASSLDLAGGSDTQYF.